This T cell receptor beta chain was identified during a study of blood T cell repertoires in COVID-19 (dated by TCRdb to the early 2020s). About the study as a whole: Samples from collaborators originated in the United States, Italy and Spain and spanned both the acute and convalescent phases of COVID-19. The prospective study material was composed of cDNA or gDNA derived from T cells, B-cell-depleted T cells, or PBMCs. The dataset comprised deeply sampled blood TCRbeta repertoires from subjects exposed to, actively infected with, or recovered from COVID-19. The repertoires were made available in a free public database intended to serve as a resource for research on the immune response to SARS-CoV-2. The samples were drawn from the first 160 participants of the ongoing ImmuneRACE study and from more than 1,000 subjects provided by 6 global collaborators. Nearly every sample came with metadata listing a de-identified subject ID, COVID-19 status, age in years and sex. HLA class I and class II types, where available, came from metadata supplied by the sample provider rather than from assay-based typing.

TCRbeta CDR3 regions were amplified from genomic DNA using the immunoSEQ Assay, a bias-controlled multiplex PCR. On the authors' methods: The number of nucleated cells in each sample was estimated from the amplification of reference gene primers within the assay. To quantify the absolute abundance of each unique TCRbeta CDR3 rearrangement, sequence reads were collapsed and filtered. Productive Simpson clonality was computed per sample as the square root of Simpson's diversity index over productive rearrangements. TCRdb retrieved this table from immuneACCESS and kept in-frame rearrangements only. Not all clones are present; in checked studies, unresolved V genes account for under half, and no reason is known for the remainder. That table gives V, J and clone size, and the DNA gave D and trimming. The sample includes about 120,000 clones, with over 80% observed a single time. The ten largest clonotypes hold 4% to 5.5% of the sample.

The germline V gene gives CDR1 as MGHDK and CDR2 as SYGVNS. The CDR3 has 14 amino acids, counting the end cysteine and phenylalanine. Only the CDR3 region is kept as DNA, spanning 42 bases read in frame from base 1. The V and J ends are trimmed by 3 bases and 3 bases, leaving 11 bases between them. As concerns this clone: This receptor's antigen is unknown. Base-call qualities are not available, and no considerably larger clone is one nucleotide away.

Whole blood was collected in K2EDTA tubes by collaborating institutions according to the institutions' own protocols. For TCRbeta analysis, collaborators shipped samples as frozen whole blood, isolated PBMCs, or DNA extracted from either of those sample types. The paper's findings and limits, for the study overall: The quantity of clinical and demographic metadata differed by source and by participant and was supplied without curation.

The chain links TRBV25-1 with TRBJ1-1; TRBD1 could be the D gene, as 6 bases match. Sequencing was done on a sample of peripheral blood. This TCR was recovered from a woman in her forties or fifties with acute or convalescent COVID-19. CDR3 region: CASSERGADTEAFF. At the DNA level, the sequence is TGTGCCAGCAGTGAGCGGGGGGCGGACACTGAAGCTTTCTTT.